The clone carrying this T cell receptor beta chain showed up just once. The CDR3 sequence is 18 residues long. Germline V gives CDR1 LGHNA, CDR2 YSLEER. The trim removed 2 bases at V and 2 bases at J, leaving 11 bases unmatched. This sample stems from a study of blood T cell repertoires in COVID-19. Original processing notes: Reference gene primer amplification yielded estimated nucleated cell counts. Here immunoSEQ multiplex PCR was the method, and the copy in TCRdb shows in-frame clones only, minus some. V and J calls and clone size come straight from that table; D and trimming were deduced from the DNA. The sample contains 250,000 to 300,000 clones, around 84% of which appear only once.

Sequencing input: peripheral blood. This TCR derives from a man aged 60-69 years with acute or convalescent COVID-19. This chain links TRBV4-3 with TRBJ1-5, with TRBD1 matching 8 bases. The CDR3 sequence is CASSQHLRTGLGNQPQHF. The CDR3, as DNA: TGCGCCAGCAGCCAACACCTCCGGACAGGGCTTGGCAATCAGCCCCAGCATTTT.